This T cell receptor beta chain was retrieved from a study of beta chain features in type 1 diabetes. Findings and limits, study-wide: Still unanswered here is whether HLA type influences TCRB rearrangement. Patients with type 1 diabetes showed fewer VDJ junction insertions and more deletions.

Details on this clone: Its specificity is not known.

The isolated RNA, all of it, was reverse transcribed, so expressed TCRB transcripts were what got sequenced. The repertoire was sequenced with immunoSEQ multiplex PCR; TCRdb's copy has only in-frame clones and lacks some. The data show 200,000 to 250,000 clones, more than 9% seen once. The CDR3 contains 14 residues. The ends lost 6 bases at V and 3 bases at J; junction bases unmatched: 8. The germline CDR1 and CDR2 sequences are MNHNS and SASEGT. The receptor's source is a woman aged 18-35 years in good health. The chain combines TRBV6-1 with TRBJ2-7, with 7 bases identical to TRBD1. The sequencing input was naive CD4+ T cells from blood. CDR3 coding DNA: TGTGCCAGCAGACGCCGGGACAGTATCTACGAGCAGTACTTC. Translation gives CASRRRDSIYEQYF.